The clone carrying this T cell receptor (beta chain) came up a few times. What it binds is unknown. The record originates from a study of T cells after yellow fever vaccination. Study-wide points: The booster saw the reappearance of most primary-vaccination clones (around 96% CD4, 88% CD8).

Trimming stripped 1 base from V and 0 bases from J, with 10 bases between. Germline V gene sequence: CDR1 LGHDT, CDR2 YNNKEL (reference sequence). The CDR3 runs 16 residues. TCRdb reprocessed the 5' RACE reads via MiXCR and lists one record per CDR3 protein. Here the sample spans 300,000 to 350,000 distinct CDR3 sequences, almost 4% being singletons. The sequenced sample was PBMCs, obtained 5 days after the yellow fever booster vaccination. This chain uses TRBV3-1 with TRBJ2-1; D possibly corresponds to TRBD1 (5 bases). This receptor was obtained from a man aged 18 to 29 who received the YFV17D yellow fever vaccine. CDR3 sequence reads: CASSQATESSYNEQFF. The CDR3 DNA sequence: TGTGCCAGCAGCCAAGCGACAGAAAGCTCCTACAATGAGCAGTTCTTC.